These T cell receptor beta chains were read from a single sample in a study of T cell repertoires in cytomegalovirus infection. From the reads, TCRdb called clonotypes with MiXCR, one entry per CDR3 protein. The data show about 230,000 distinct CDR3 sequences, about 23% seen once. The sequenced sample was CD8+ T cells from PBMCs. The receptors come from a human donor in good health (CMV status not recorded). Some clones in this sample may be carry-over from other donors' samples. Both conserved end residues are part of each CDR3. The order of the fields is D gene, clone size, J gene, V gene, CDR3 DNA, CDR3 protein. A D gene is named only where the DNA matches it firmly. Not every row has a clone size; where given, it reads once, few, many or a size class.

TRBD1,NA,TRBJ1-5,TRBV19,TGTGCCAGTAGCCATGACAGGGGTCGACAGCCCCAGCATTTT,CASSHDRGRQPQHF
TRBD1,few,TRBJ1-2,TRBV27,TGTGCCAGCAGTTTATGGGGACAGGGTGATGGCTACACCTTC,CASSLWGQGDGYTF
NA,many,TRBJ2-2,TRBV28,TGTGCCAGCAGTCCTGATACCGGGGAGCTGTTTTTT,CASSPDTGELFF
NA,few,TRBJ1-2,TRBV12-3/TRBV12-4,TGTGCCAGCAGTCAGGGTCATACGGGTTATGGCTACACCTTC,CASSQGHTGYGYTF
NA,NA,TRBJ2-7,TRBV29-1,TGCAGCGTCACCGGGACCCCGACCTACGAGCAGTACTTC,CSVTGTPTYEQYF
TRBD1,NA,TRBJ2-5,TRBV28,TGTGCCAGCAGAAGCCCTGACAGGGTAGAAGAGACCCAGTACTTC,CASRSPDRVEETQYF
NA,few,TRBJ2-5,TRBV29-1,TGCAGCGTTGGTGGTATAGCGGAGGGAGGAGAAGAGACCCAGTACTTC,CSVGGIAEGGEETQYF
NA,NA,TRBJ2-7,TRBV7-9,TGTGCCAGCAGCTTAGCGTCGTTCCAACCCTACGAGCAGTACTTC,CASSLASFQPYEQYF
TRBD2,NA,TRBJ2-3,TRBV29-1,TGCAGCGTTGAAGACTACTCATTAGCGGGGGGGACAGATACGCAGTATTTT,CSVEDYSLAGGTDTQYF
NA,NA,TRBJ1-5,TRBV2,TGTGCCAGCAGTGAATTGGTCTTGGGGGGTCAGCCCCAGCATTTT,CASSELVLGGQPQHF
NA,many,TRBJ1-1,TRBV6-5,TGTGCCAGCAGTTACAGCTGGAACACTGAAGCTTTCTTT,CASSYSWNTEAFF
NA,NA,TRBJ2-5,TRBV12-3/TRBV12-4,TGTGCCAGCAGTCCCACCGGAGAGACCCAGTACTTC,CASSPTGETQYF
NA,few,TRBJ1-1,TRBV9,TGTGCCAGCAGCGTAGGAGGGGGAGACACTGAAGCTTTCTTT,CASSVGGGDTEAFF
NA,few,TRBJ1-1,TRBV9,TGTGCCAGCAGCCCGAGGGTCTCTGAAGCTTTCTTT,CASSPRVSEAFF
NA,NA,TRBJ2-7,TRBV28,TGTGCCAGCAGTCAAACTTCGAGGGGGGTTAGGTACGAGCAGTACTTC,CASSQTSRGVRYEQYF
TRBD1,many,TRBJ2-7,TRBV5-6,TGTGCCAGCAGCTTTGCAACAGGGGAAGGCGAGCAGTACTTC,CASSFATGEGEQYF
NA,NA,TRBJ2-1,TRBV6-8,TGTGCCAGCAGCCATTATCGCGCCTCTCGCTCCTACAATGAGCAGTTCTTC,CASSHYRASRSYNEQFF
TRBD2,many,TRBJ2-3,TRBV6-4,TGTGCCAGCAGTCCCAGCGGGGAAGGAGATACGCAGTATTTT,CASSPSGEGDTQYF
NA,NA,TRBJ1-1,TRBV7-6,TGTGCCAGCAGCGGAGGTTCGCGGGGGGTGAACACTGAAGCTTTCTTT,CASSGGSRGVNTEAFF
NA,NA,TRBJ2-1,TRBV29-1,TGCAGCGGGAGTGGGGCGGGGTTGAGCTCCTACAATGAGCAGTTCTTC,CSGSGAGLSSYNEQFF
TRBD1,NA,TRBJ2-7,TRBV25-1,TGTGCCAGCAGCGAAAGTCGGGGACAGGCCCAGGAGCAGTACTTC,CASSESRGQAQEQYF
NA,few,TRBJ2-5,TRBV20-1,TGCAGTGCTACTGGGACTGTACAAGAGACCCAGTACTTC,CSATGTVQETQYF
TRBD2,NA,TRBJ2-1,TRBV14,TGTGCCAGCACCCCTAGCGGGGAGTACAATGAGCAGTTCTTC,CASTPSGEYNEQFF
NA,many,TRBJ2-7,TRBV7-6,TGTGCCAGCAGCTTAGAAGTAGGGCAGCGAGGTTACGAGCAGTACTTC,CASSLEVGQRGYEQYF
TRBD1,NA,TRBJ1-2,TRBV20-1,TGCACCCCATGGGACAGGGAGGACTATGGCTACACCTTC,CTPWDREDYGYTF
TRBD1,NA,TRBJ2-7,TRBV10-3,TGTGCCACCAGACCGGGACAGACCTACGAGCAGTACTTC,CATRPGQTYEQYF
NA,few,TRBJ2-7,TRBV3-1,TGTGCCAGCAGCCAAGAGGAGGACTTAAGCTCCTACGAGCAGTACTTC,CASSQEEDLSSYEQYF
NA,NA,TRBJ1-2,TRBV12-3/TRBV12-4,TGTGCCAGCAGTGCCCCGGATGGCTACACCTTC,CASSAPDGYTF
TRBD2,many,TRBJ2-1,TRBV7-2,TGTGCCAGCAGCTTAAGGAGACTAGCGGGGGCCGTGCCGGGGGCCTACAATGAGCAGTTCTTC,CASSLRRLAGAVPGAYNEQFF
TRBD1,NA,TRBJ2-7,TRBV5-1,TGCGCCAGCAGCGCGACAGGGGTCTACGAGCAGTACTTC,CASSATGVYEQYF
TRBD1,few,TRBJ1-1,TRBV6-1,TGTGCCAGCTCCGGGACAGATGGATTGAACACTGAAGCTTTCTTT,CASSGTDGLNTEAFF
TRBD1,many,TRBJ1-2,TRBV20-1,TGCAGTGCTAGAGAATGGACAGGGCTCTATGGCTACACCTTC,CSAREWTGLYGYTF
TRBD2,many,TRBJ2-3,TRBV7-8,TGTGCCAGCAGCTCGGTGCCTGGCGGGGGGCGCTCTAGCACAGATACGCAGTATTTT,CASSSVPGGGRSSTDTQYF
TRBD2,NA,TRBJ2-5,TRBV20-1,TGCAGTGCTAGCTTCGGACTAGCTTGGGCTGGGACCCAGTACTTC,CSASFGLAWAGTQYF
TRBD2,many,TRBJ2-5,TRBV20-1,TGCAGTGCTAGAGTCAGGACTAGCTGGGAGACCCAGTACTTC,CSARVRTSWETQYF
TRBD1,many,TRBJ2-7,TRBV7-9,TGTGCCAGCAGCTTAGCGGGGGACAGACAAGGGCAGTACTTC,CASSLAGDRQGQYF
NA,NA,TRBJ2-1,TRBV2,TGTGTCAGTGTCTACAATGAGCAGTTCTTC,CVSVYNEQFF
NA,many,TRBJ2-5,TRBV7-2,TGTGCCAGCAGCTTAGAAGGTGGAAAAGAGACCCAGTACTTC,CASSLEGGKETQYF
TRBD2,NA,TRBJ2-5,TRBV6-6,TGTGCCAGCAGTTACGAGCGGGGGCTAGAGACCCAGTACTTC,CASSYERGLETQYF
NA,many,TRBJ2-5,TRBV27,TGTGCCAGCAGTTTCCTAGGGACACGCAAAGAGACCCAGTACTTC,CASSFLGTRKETQYF
TRBD2,NA,TRBJ2-1,TRBV29-1,TGCAGCGTCCTGGGACTAGCGGGGGAGTCCTACAATGAGCAGTTCTTC,CSVLGLAGESYNEQFF
NA,few,TRBJ2-1,TRBV11-2,TGTGCCAGCAGCTTAACTCGGAATGAGCAGTTCTTC,CASSLTRNEQFF
TRBD2,NA,TRBJ2-1,TRBV7-2,TGTGCCAGCACCTTCCCGCGGGGGGGGATATACAATGAGCAGTTCTTC,CASTFPRGGIYNEQFF
NA,NA,TRBJ2-1,TRBV12-3/TRBV12-4,TGTGCCAGCGCCCGGGGGTCTTCCTACAATGAGCAGTTCTTC,CASARGSSYNEQFF
TRBD2,few,TRBJ2-1,TRBV12-3/TRBV12-4,TGTGCCAGCAGTCCAGGACTAGCGGGGGGGCCGGTGAAGTTCTTC,CASSPGLAGGPVKFF
TRBD1,NA,TRBJ2-7,TRBV4-1,TGCGCCAGCAGCAAGGCCACTGGACAGGCTCCCTCCTACGAGCAGTACTTC,CASSKATGQAPSYEQYF
TRBD2,NA,TRBJ2-3,TRBV7-8,TGTGCCAGCAGCTTAGCGCCTAGTAGTAGCGGGGGGGCAGATACGCAGTATTTT,CASSLAPSSSGGADTQYF
NA,many,TRBJ1-2,TRBV7-2,TGTGCCAGCAGCTTAGGGGGAAACTATGGCTACACCTTC,CASSLGGNYGYTF
TRBD1,NA,TRBJ2-3,TRBV27,TGTGCCAGCAGTTACGGGACAGGAGGGACAGATACGCAGTATTTT,CASSYGTGGTDTQYF
TRBD2,NA,TRBJ2-1,TRBV7-2,TGTGCCAGCAGCTTATACCTAGCGGGGGCCCTAAGTGAGCAGTTCTTC,CASSLYLAGALSEQFF
TRBD2,few,TRBJ2-1,TRBV29-1,TGCAGCGGACTCCCGGGGGGGGCTTGGAGCTCCTACAATGAGCAGTTCTTC,CSGLPGGAWSSYNEQFF
NA,many,TRBJ1-1,TRBV5-1,TGCGCCAGCAGCTGGGAATTGATGAACACTGAAGCTTTCTTT,CASSWELMNTEAFF
NA,few,TRBJ2-1,TRBV20-1,TGCAGTGCTAGGTCTACCCCGGCTAGTTCCTACAATGAGCAGTTCTTC,CSARSTPASSYNEQFF
TRBD1,many,TRBJ2-1,TRBV4-2,TGTGCCAGCAGCCAAGAACAGGGGTCCTACAATGAGCAGTTCTTC,CASSQEQGSYNEQFF
NA,many,TRBJ1-2,TRBV12-3/TRBV12-4,TGTGCCAGCAGTTTAGGGCAGGGACTATCCTATGGCTACACCTTC,CASSLGQGLSYGYTF